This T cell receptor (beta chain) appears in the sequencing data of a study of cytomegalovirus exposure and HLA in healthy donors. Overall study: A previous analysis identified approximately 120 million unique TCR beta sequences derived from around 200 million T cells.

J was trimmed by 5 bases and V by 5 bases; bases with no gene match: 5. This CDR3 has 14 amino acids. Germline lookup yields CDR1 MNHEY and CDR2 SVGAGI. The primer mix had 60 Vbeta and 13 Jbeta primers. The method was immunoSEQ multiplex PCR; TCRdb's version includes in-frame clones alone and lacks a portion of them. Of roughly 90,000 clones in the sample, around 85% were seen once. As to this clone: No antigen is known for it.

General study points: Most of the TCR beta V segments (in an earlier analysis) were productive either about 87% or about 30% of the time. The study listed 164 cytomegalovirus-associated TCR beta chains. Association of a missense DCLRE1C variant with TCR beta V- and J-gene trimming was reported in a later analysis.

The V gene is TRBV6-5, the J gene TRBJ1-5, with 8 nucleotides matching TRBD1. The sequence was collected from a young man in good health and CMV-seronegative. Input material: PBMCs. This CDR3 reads CASSRQGADQPQHF. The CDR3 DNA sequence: TGTGCCAGCAGTCGCCAGGGGGCCGATCAGCCCCAGCATTTT.